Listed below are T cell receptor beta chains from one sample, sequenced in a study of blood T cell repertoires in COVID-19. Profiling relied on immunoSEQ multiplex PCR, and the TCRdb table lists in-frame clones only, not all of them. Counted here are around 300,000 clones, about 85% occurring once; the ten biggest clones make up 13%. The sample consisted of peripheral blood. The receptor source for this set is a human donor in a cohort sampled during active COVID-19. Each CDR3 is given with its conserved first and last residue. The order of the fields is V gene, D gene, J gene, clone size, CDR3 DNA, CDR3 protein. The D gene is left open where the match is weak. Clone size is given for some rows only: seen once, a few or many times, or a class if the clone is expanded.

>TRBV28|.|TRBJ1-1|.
TGTGCCAGCAGTCTTTCGAACACTGAAGCTTTCTTT
CASSLSNTEAFF
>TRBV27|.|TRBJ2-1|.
TGTGCCAGCAGTTTAAAGCCTCTGTTGAGTTTTCTTTCAAATGAGCAGTTCTTC
CASSLKPLLSFLSNEQFF
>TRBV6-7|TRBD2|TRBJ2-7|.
TGTGCCAGCAGCGACGGGACTAGCGGAAGATACGAGCAGTACTTC
CASSDGTSGRYEQYF
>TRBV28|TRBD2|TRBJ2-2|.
TGTGCCAGCAGCCCCCACGGACTAGCGGGAGGACGCGGCACCGGGGAGCTGTTTTTT
CASSPHGLAGGRGTGELFF
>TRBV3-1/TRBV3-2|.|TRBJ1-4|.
TGTGCCAGCAGAAACACCGGGAGAGCTAATGAAAAACTGTTTTTT
CASRNTGRANEKLFF
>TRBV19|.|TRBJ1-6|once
TGTGCCAGCACTTTTATGAGCTCCTATAATTCACCCCTCCACTTT
CASTFMSSYNSPLHF
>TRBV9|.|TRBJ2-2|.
TGTGCCAGCAGCGTAATAAGCGGATCCGGGAACACCGGGGAGCTGTTTTTT
CASSVISGSGNTGELFF
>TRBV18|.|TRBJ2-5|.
TGTGCCAGCTCACGGGGAATGGCACCCGCGGGGGAGACCCAGTACTTC
CASSRGMAPAGETQYF
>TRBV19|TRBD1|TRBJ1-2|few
TGTGCCAGTAGCCCCGGGACAGGGAACTATGGCTACACCTTC
CASSPGTGNYGYTF
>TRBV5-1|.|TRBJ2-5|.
TGCGCCAGCAGGGGACTTTTGGGGCAAGAGACCCAGTACTTC
CASRGLLGQETQYF
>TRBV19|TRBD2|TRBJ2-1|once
TGTGCCAGTAGTATGGGCGGGAGGGCCGCGAGCAAAAATGAGCAGTTCTTC
CASSMGGRAASKNEQFF
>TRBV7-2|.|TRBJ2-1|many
TGTGCCAGCAGCTTGGACACTAATGAGCAGTTCTTC
CASSLDTNEQFF
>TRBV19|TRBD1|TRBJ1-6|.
TGTGCCAGTAGTATGCTACGGACAGGAAGCTCCTATAATTCACCCCTCCACTTT
CASSMLRTGSSYNSPLHF
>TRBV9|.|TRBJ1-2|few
TGTGCCAGCAGCTCCGGTGGGGGGGTCCCCTATGGCTACACCTTC
CASSSGGGVPYGYTF
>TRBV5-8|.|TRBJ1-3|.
TGTGCCAGCAGCTTGTACGGGAGCTCTGGAAACACCATATATTTT
CASSLYGSSGNTIYF
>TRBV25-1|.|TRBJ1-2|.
TGTGCCAGCAGTCAAAGCAATGCAGGCGCCCGCGTCCGTCCCAGCTACACCTTC
CASSQSNAGARVRPSYTF
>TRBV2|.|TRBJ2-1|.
TGTGCCAGCAGTGGCGGGGTAGTCCGCTCCTACAATGAGCAGTTCTTC
CASSGGVVRSYNEQFF
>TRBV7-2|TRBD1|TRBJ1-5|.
TGTGCCAGCAGGGAAGGACAGGCCAATCAGCCCCAGCATTTT
CASREGQANQPQHF
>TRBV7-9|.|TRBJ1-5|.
TGTGCCAGCAGCTTATCAGGTCCTGAACAGCCCCAGCATTTT
CASSLSGPEQPQHF
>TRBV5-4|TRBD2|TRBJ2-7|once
TGTGCCAGCAGCTTGGAGGGCGGGAGTTGGTACGAGCAGTACTTC
CASSLEGGSWYEQYF
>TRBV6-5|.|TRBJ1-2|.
TGTGCCAGCAGTTACTCCAGGGACTATGGCTACACCTTC
CASSYSRDYGYTF
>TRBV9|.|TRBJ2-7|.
TGTGCCAGCAGCCCTACTAGCACTCGCTACGAGCAGTACTTC
CASSPTSTRYEQYF
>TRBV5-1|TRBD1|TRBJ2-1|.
TGCGCCAGCAGCTTGAACACAGGGGCCACCTACAATGAGCAGTTCTTC
CASSLNTGATYNEQFF
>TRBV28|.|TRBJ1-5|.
TGTGCCAGCACTGGAATGGTGACAAGTCAGCCCCAGCATTTT
CASTGMVTSQPQHF
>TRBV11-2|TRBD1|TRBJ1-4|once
TGTGCCAGCAGACGGATCAAACAGACAGGGGGCACGCATGAAAAACTGTTTTTT
CASRRIKQTGGTHEKLFF
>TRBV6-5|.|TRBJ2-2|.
TGTGCCAGCGCGAATTCTAGGAACACCGGGGAGCTGTTTTTT
CASANSRNTGELFF
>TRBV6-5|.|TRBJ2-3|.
TGTGCCAGCAGGAGGCCCGGGACAGATACGCAGTATTTT
CASRRPGTDTQYF
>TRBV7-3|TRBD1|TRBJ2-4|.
TGTGCCAGCCGAAAAGGGGCTAGGACAGGGTTAAGCTTGGCCAAAAACATTCAGTACTTC
CASRKGARTGLSLAKNIQYF
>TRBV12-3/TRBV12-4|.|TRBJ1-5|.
TGTGCCAGCAGACGGACAGCAGGTCAGCCCCAGCATTTT
CASRRTAGQPQHF
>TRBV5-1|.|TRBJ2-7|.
TGCGCCAGCAGCTTGGGATCAGGTTGGTCCTACGAGCAGTACTTC
CASSLGSGWSYEQYF
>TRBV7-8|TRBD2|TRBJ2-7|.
TGTGCCAGCAGCTTGGAGGTTCTAGCGGGAGTCAACGAGCAGTACTTC
CASSLEVLAGVNEQYF
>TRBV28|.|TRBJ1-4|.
TGTGCCAGCGTGGGGCGTCGAGAAAAACTGTTTTTT
CASVGRREKLFF
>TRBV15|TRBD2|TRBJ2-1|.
TGTGCCACCAGCAGGGGGGGTAGCGGGAGGAATGAGCAGTTCTTC
CATSRGGSGRNEQFF
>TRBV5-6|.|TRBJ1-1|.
TGTGCCAGCAGCTTGGCTCGGTTTCCTCTCCTGAACACTGAAGCTTTCTTT
CASSLARFPLLNTEAFF
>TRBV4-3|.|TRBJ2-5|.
TGCGCCAGCAGCCAAGACTCGGGAGTGGTCGGGGCCCAGTACTTC
CASSQDSGVVGAQYF
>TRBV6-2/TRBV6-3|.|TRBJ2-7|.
TGTGCCAGCAGCCACCGGAGGGGATACGAGCAGTACTTC
CASSHRRGYEQYF
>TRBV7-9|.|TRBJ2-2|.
TGTGCCAGCAGCATTCCGGACTCGCACACCGGGGAGCTGTTTTTT
CASSIPDSHTGELFF
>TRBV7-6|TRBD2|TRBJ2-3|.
TGTGCCAGCAGCTTAGGACTAGCAACAGATACGCAGTATTTT
CASSLGLATDTQYF
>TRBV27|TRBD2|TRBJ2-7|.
TGTGCCAGCAGTTTAATGGCGGGAGGGGGGGAGGAGCAGTACTTC
CASSLMAGGGEEQYF
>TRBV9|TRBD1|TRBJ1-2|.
TGTGCCAGCAGCACAGGACAGGGGACTTCGTATGGCTACACCTTC
CASSTGQGTSYGYTF
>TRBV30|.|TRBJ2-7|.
TGTGCCTGGAGTATATCCCGGGAGCAGTACTTC
CAWSISREQYF
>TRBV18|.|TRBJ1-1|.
TGTGCCAGCTCACCATTAGACAGGAATCGTTCAGCTTTCTTT
CASSPLDRNRSAFF
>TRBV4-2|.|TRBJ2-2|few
TGTGCCAGCAGCCAAGAGCCCCTTAGACAGAACACCGGGGAGCTGTTTTTT
CASSQEPLRQNTGELFF
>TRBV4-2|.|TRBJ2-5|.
TGTGCCAGCAGCCGCCAGACAGGCACTACGGGACCTAACCAAGAGACCCAGTACTTC
CASSRQTGTTGPNQETQYF
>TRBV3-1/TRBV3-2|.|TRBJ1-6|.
TGTGCCAGCAGCCAAGCCAGTAACAATTCACCCCTCCACTTT
CASSQASNNSPLHF
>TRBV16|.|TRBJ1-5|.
TGTGCCAGCAGCCAACCCTATCAGCCCCAGCATTTT
CASSQPYQPQHF
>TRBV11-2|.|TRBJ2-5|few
TGTGCCAGCAGCTTAGGTGGGGGGGAGACCCAGTACTTC
CASSLGGGETQYF
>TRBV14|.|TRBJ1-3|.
TGTGCCAGCAGGAGTTTCTCTGGAAACACCATATATTTT
CASRSFSGNTIYF
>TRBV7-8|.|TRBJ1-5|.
TGTGCCAGCAGCCCGAGGTACCAAAGGAATCAGCCCCAGCATTTT
CASSPRYQRNQPQHF
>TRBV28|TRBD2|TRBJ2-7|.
TGTGCCAGCAGTCCTCCGACCTTACTAGCGGGAGATTACGAGCAGTACTTC
CASSPPTLLAGDYEQYF
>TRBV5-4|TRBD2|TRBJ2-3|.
TGTGCCAGCAGCTTGTTGGCGGGAGGGGGGACAGATACGCAGTATTTT
CASSLLAGGGTDTQYF
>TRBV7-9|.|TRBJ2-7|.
TGTGCCAGCAGCTTAGGACAGTTACCCTACGAGCAGTACTTC
CASSLGQLPYEQYF
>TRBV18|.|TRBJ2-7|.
TGTGCCAGCTCGCAAGGGGGAGAGCAGTACTTC
CASSQGGEQYF
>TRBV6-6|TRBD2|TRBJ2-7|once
TGTGCCAGCAGTTTCGATAGCGGGAGGGCCCCCTACGAGCAGTACTTC
CASSFDSGRAPYEQYF
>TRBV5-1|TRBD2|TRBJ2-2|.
TGCGCCAGCAGCTTGGCGGCTAGCGGGACTAACACCGGGGAGCTGTTTTTT
CASSLAASGTNTGELFF
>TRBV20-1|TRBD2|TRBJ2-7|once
TGCAGTGCTAGTAAAGGGACTAGCACCCCCTACGAGCAGTACTTC
CSASKGTSTPYEQYF
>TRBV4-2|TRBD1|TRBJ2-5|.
TGTGCCAGCAGCCAACCGGGACAGGGGGCAGAGACCCAGTACTTC
CASSQPGQGAETQYF
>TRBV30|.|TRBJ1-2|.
TGTGCCTGGAAAGAGTCGGGTGGCTACACCTTC
CAWKESGGYTF
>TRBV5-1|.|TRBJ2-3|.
TGCGCCAGCAGCCCGAGTGGAGTATCAGATACGCAGTATTTT
CASSPSGVSDTQYF
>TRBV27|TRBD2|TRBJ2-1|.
TGTGCCAGCAGTTGGGAGGGGACTAGTGGTGGGGATGAGCAGTTCTTC
CASSWEGTSGGDEQFF